This TCR beta chain came from a study of tumor and adjacent non-tumor tissue in lung cancer. Three rounds of nested PCR, following a modified ARM-PCR protocol, produced the TCRbeta library. MiXCR, run by TCRdb on the multiplex PCR reads, gives a single entry per CDR3 protein. This sample has approximately 100,000 distinct CDR3 sequences, with roughly 80% found just once. About this clonotype itself: The CDR3 does not close with the conserved phenylalanine or tryptophan, likely indicating a read error. It is unclear where the CDR3 begins or ends on the DNA, so no DNA is shown, and the CDR3 is as TCRdb lists it.

This sample's RNA came from whole unsorted tissue. Between August and November 2014, newly diagnosed, chemotherapy-naive lung cancer patients underwent thoracic surgery in China. With termini counted, the CDR3 has 13 amino acids. Germline CDR1 and CDR2: SGHNT and YENEEA. Sequenced: lung tumor tissue. The receptor comes from an older woman with non-small cell lung cancer. This chain joins TRBV11-3 and TRBJ2-1; the table's D call of TRBD1 was not tested on the DNA. The CDR3 loop is CASNLVGPGDAFL.